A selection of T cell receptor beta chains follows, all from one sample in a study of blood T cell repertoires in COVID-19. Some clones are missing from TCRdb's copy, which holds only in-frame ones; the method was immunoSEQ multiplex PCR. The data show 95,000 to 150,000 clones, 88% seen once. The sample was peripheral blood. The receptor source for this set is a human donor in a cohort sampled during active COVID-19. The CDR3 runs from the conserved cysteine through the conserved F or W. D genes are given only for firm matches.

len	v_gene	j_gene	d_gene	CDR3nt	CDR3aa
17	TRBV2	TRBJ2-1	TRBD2	TGTGCCAGCAGCCAGCAGCCAGCGGGAGACACCTACAATGAGCAGTTCTTC	CASSQQPAGDTYNEQFF
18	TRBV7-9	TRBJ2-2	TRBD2	TGTGCCAGCAGCCTTAGGGGCCTAGCGGGGGTCAACACCGGGGAGCTGTTTTTT	CASSLRGLAGVNTGELFF
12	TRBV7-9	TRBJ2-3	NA	TGTGCCAGCAGCTTAGATTTTCCGTCGTCCGTTTTT	CASSLDFPSSVF
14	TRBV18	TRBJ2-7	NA	TGTGCCAGCTCACGAGACTCCGTCTCATACGAGCAGTACTTC	CASSRDSVSYEQYF
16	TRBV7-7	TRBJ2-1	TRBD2	TGTGCTAGCAGCTTAGGTTCCGCGGGAGGTACCCCCGAGCAGTTCTTC	CASSLGSAGGTPEQFF
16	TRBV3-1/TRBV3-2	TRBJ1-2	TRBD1	TGTGCCAGCAGCCAATGGGACAGGGCGACCAACTATGGCTACACCTTC	CASSQWDRATNYGYTF
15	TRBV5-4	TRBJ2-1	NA	TGTGCCAGCAGCTGGGACACTCTAGACTACAATGAGCAGTTCTTC	CASSWDTLDYNEQFF
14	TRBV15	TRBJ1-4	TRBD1	TGTGCCACCTCGCTGGACAGGGGTAGGGAAAAACTGTTTTTT	CATSLDRGREKLFF
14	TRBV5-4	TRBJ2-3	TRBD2	TGTGCCAGCAAACTAGCGGACCATACAGATACGCAGTATTTT	CASKLADHTDTQYF
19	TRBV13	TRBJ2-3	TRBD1	TGTGCCAGCACCCCTCCCGTCACGCTACCCCAGGGGGGCACAGATACGCAGTATTTT	CASTPPVTLPQGGTDTQYF
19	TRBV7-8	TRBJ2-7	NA	TGTGCCAGCAGCATAACCCGTAGTATCCAGGGGTCCCCGGGTCTCGAGCAGTACTTC	CASSITRSIQGSPGLEQYF
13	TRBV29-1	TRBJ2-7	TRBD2	TGCAGCGTCAGCGGGAGAGGCTCCTACGAGCAGTACTTC	CSVSGRGSYEQYF